The present entry profiles one T cell receptor beta chain with its context. The antigen is undetermined. V shed 4 bases and J 0 bases; nucleotides not matched to a gene: 7. This CDR3 contains 16 residues. Per the germline V gene, CDR1 is MGHRA and CDR2 is YSYEKL. The record originates from a study of T cell repertoires in cytomegalovirus infection. Study overall: Used in the study were CMV epitopes, some recently identified and HLA-C-restricted, others well-studied and HLA-B-restricted. CMV infection plus the matching HLA type was flagged by public TCR beta signatures.

TCRdb independently ran MiXCR on the reads; one entry per CDR3 protein. The sample yields 750,000 to 950,000 distinct CDR3 sequences, 25% to 30% seen once. General study results and limits: In two of eight donors, the top clonotype was HLA-C-restricted CMV-specific. Adding up the frequency of public TCR beta families identified people who carried CMV plus the relevant HLA.

The receptor comes from a human donor in good health (CMV status not recorded). Some clones in this sample may be carry-over from other donors' samples. This chain joins TRBV4-1 and TRBJ2-7; 9 nucleotides align to TRBD2. The specimen comprised cultured CD8+ T cells from PBMCs, sampled from culture after CMV antigen stimulation. The CDR3 DNA is TGCGCCAGCAGCCGCATAGCGGGGGTTAACTCCTACGAGCAGTACTTC. This sequence encodes CASSRIAGVNSYEQYF.